This TCR beta chain comes out of a study of T cells in Graves' hyperthyroidism and ophthalmopathy. The CDR3 consists of 14 residues. Looked up from germline, CDR1 is SQVTM and CDR2 is ANQGSEA. Unmatched junction bases numbered 7, after V lost 6 bases and J lost 8 bases. From RNA transcripts, TCR beta CDR3 regions were amplified. First-round RT-PCR of the TCR CDR3 relied on the HTBI primer set. In TCRdb, the multiplex PCR reads were re-called with MiXCR into one record per CDR3 protein. The sample lists over 500,000 distinct CDR3 sequences; 12% to 15% were seen once. This clonotype showed up just a few times. Its antigen is not known. Whole-study results and caveats: Ophthalmopathy and stable hyperthyroidism were separated by a 13 V-J model. Among thyroid clonotypes expanded above 0.001, most also appeared in blood.

This sequence originates from a woman aged 40 to 55 with Graves' hyperthyroidism. V and J are TRBV29-1 and TRBJ2-1; TRBD2 aligns across 13 bases. Material for sequencing was blood. The CDR3, as DNA: TGCAGCGTAACTAGCGGGAGGGCCGGGCATGAGCAGTTCTTC. It codes for CSVTSGRAGHEQFF.